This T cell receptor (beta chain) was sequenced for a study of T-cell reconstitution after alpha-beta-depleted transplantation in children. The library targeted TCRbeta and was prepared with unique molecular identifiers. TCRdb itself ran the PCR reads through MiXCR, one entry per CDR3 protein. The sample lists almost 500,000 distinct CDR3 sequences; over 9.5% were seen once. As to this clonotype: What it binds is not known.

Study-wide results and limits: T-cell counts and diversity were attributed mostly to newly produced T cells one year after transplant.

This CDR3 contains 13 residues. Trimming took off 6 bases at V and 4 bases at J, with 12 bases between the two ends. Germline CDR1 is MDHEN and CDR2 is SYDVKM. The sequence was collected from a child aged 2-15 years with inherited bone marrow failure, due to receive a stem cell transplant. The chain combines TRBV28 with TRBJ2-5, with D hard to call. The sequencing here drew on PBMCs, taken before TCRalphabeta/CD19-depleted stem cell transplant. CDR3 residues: CASRYAASETQYF. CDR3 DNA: TGTGCCAGCAGGTATGCCGCGTCAGAGACCCAGTACTTC.